The 15 T cell receptor beta chains listed next were all sequenced from one sample in a study of regulatory T cells. Study-level results: Hydrophobic residues at CDR3 positions 6 and 7 were enriched in conventional CD4+ T cells of CD3G-deficient patients.

Amplification used 52 TRBV primers and 13 TRBJ primers. Generated by immunoSEQ multiplex PCR, the TCRdb table keeps only in-frame clones and is missing some. This sample has under 35,000 clones; approximately 93% occur once, and the top ten carry about 0.99%. The antigens these receptors bind are not known. Sequenced sample: conventional CD4+ T cells sorted from blood. The receptors shown here come from a child aged 2-15 years with CD3G deficiency.

The chain couples TRBV28 to TRBJ2-7; perhaps TRBD2 as D (5 bases). The CDR3 runs 14 residues. Germline V gene sequence: CDR1 MDHEN, CDR2 SYDVKM. Trimming left V 3 bases short and J 3 bases short, with 12 bases between. The CDR3 nucleotides are TGTGCCAGCAGTTTTGAGGGTGAGGGCTACGAGCAGTACTTC. It codes for CASSFEGEGYEQYF. Looking up the rest from reference TRBV28 and TRBJ2-7 gives the full variable domain: DVKVTQSSRYLVKRTGEKVFLECVQDMDHENMFWYRQDPGLGLRLIYFSYDVKMKEKGDIPEGYSVSREKKERFSLILESASTNQTSMYLCASSFEGEGYEQYFGPGTRLTVT.

The J gene is TRBJ2-1, the V gene TRBV18, with D tentatively TRBD1 (5 bases). Germline CDR1 reads KGHSH; CDR2 reads LQKENI. V was cut by 3 bases and J by 7 bases, with 16 bases left in between. CDR3 length equals 15 residues. CDR3 protein: CASSPGQTFGNEQFF. The CDR3 DNA reads as TGTGCCAGCTCACCCGGACAAACCTTTGGGAATGAGCAGTTCTTC.

This chain joins TRBV10-3 and TRBJ2-7; D is tentatively TRBD1 or TRBD2 (5 bases each). The CDR3 totals 14 residues. In germline, CDR1 is ENHRY, CDR2 SYGVKD. Trimming removed 0 bases at V and 3 bases at J, with 9 bases between. As DNA, the CDR3 is TGTGCCATCAGTGAGTCCGGGGCATTCTACGAGCAGTACTTC. This codes for CAISESGAFYEQYF.

V is TRBV7-8 and J is TRBJ2-1, with a tentative D call TRBD1 (6 bases). CDR1 SGHVS and CDR2 FQNEAQ come from the germline V gene. The CDR3 sequence is 17 residues long. V dropped 1 base and J dropped 0 bases, with 13 bases sitting between them. The CDR3 DNA reads as TGTGCCAGCAGCTTAGGATTGGGGGCGAGCTCCTACAATGAGCAGTTCTTC. Its translation: CASSLGLGASSYNEQFF.

The V gene is TRBV19, the J gene TRBJ2-3; the match to TRBD2 covers 7 bases. This CDR3 is 14 amino acids long. V lost 3 bases to trimming and J lost 4 bases; unmatched junction nucleotides: 4. Germline V gene sequence: CDR1 LNHDA, CDR2 SQIVND (reference sequence). The CDR3 coding sequence is TGTGCCAGTAGTATGGGAGGGCCGCCAGATACGCAGTATTTT. It specifies CASSMGGPPDTQYF.

The gene calls are TRBV6-1 and TRBJ1-2; possibly TRBD1 for D (5 bases). The CDR3 runs to 15 residues. Deletions cut 4 bases from V and 0 bases from J, with 12 bases between. Germline V gene lookup returns CDR1 MNHNS and CDR2 SASEGT. The chain's CDR3 is CASSVWGRANYGYTF. The CDR3, as DNA: TGTGCCAGCAGTGTTTGGGGCAGAGCTAACTATGGCTACACCTTC.

This clone has a single count. The rearrangement uses TRBV28 and TRBJ2-1, with TRBD2 matching over 9 bases. Per the germline V gene, CDR1 is MDHEN and CDR2 is SYDVKM. The CDR3 covers 13 residues. V dropped 10 bases and J dropped 7; count of bases not matched to a gene: 8. The CDR3 region is CAISGRSGNEQFF. The CDR3 DNA is TGTGCCATTAGCGGGAGAAGTGGGAATGAGCAGTTCTTC. The full variable domain, in which reference TRBV28 and TRBJ2-1 provide the parts outside the CDR3, is DVKVTQSSRYLVKRTGEKVFLECVQDMDHENMFWYRQDPGLGLRLIYFSYDVKMKEKGDIPEGYSVSREKKERFSLILESASTNQTSMYLCAISGRSGNEQFFGPGTRLTVL.

The V gene is TRBV6-6, the J gene TRBJ2-7, with 7 bases that match TRBD1. Trimming cost V 5 bases and J 1 base; bases outside gene matches: 5. Germline V gives CDR1 MNHNY, CDR2 SVGAGI (reference sequence). The CDR3 has 14 amino acids. Here the CDR3 DNA reads TGTGCCAGCAGTACCACACAGGGGTCCTACGAGCAGTACTTC. Its protein is CASSTTQGSYEQYF.

The V and J genes are TRBV28 and TRBJ2-7; 7 bases are a match to TRBD2. This CDR3 region has 14 residues. Germline CDR1 reads MDHEN; CDR2 reads SYDVKM. With 6 bases clipped from V and 2 bases from J, the junction kept 7 bases outside the gene matches. Here the CDR3 DNA reads TGTGCCAGCAGCCTTAGTGGGGGGGCCTACGAGCAGTACTTC. The encoded protein is CASSLSGGAYEQYF.

The rearrangement uses TRBV28 and TRBJ2-1, with D perhaps TRBD1 or TRBD2 (5 bases each). This CDR3 has 14 residues. Trimming removed 1 base at V and 7 bases at J, with 11 bases between. Germline lookup yields CDR1 MDHEN and CDR2 SYDVKM. CDR3 protein: CASSLSGGTNEQFF. CDR3 in DNA: TGTGCCAGCAGTTTATCTGGGGGTACAAATGAGCAGTTCTTC. Filled out from reference TRBV28 and TRBJ2-1, the complete variable domain reads DVKVTQSSRYLVKRTGEKVFLECVQDMDHENMFWYRQDPGLGLRLIYFSYDVKMKEKGDIPEGYSVSREKKERFSLILESASTNQTSMYLCASSLSGGTNEQFFGPGTRLTVL.

The chain uses TRBV5-1 and TRBJ2-1; TRBD1 matches at 8 bases. In germline, CDR1 is SGHRS, CDR2 YFSETQ. The CDR3 runs 15 residues. V lost 4 bases to trimming and J lost 4 bases; unmatched junction nucleotides: 7. The CDR3 here is CASSTGQGPYNEQFF. DNA for the CDR3: TGCGCCAGCAGCACCGGACAGGGCCCATACAATGAGCAGTTCTTC.

Only one count was recorded for this clone. The chain joins TRBV28 to TRBJ2-7, with D possibly being TRBD1 or TRBD2 (5 bases each). The CDR3 is 16 residues long. Germline assignment: CDR1 MDHEN and CDR2 SYDVKM. Trimming pared 5 bases from V and 1 base from J, leaving 18 bases between. Here the CDR3 DNA reads TGTGCCAGCAGTCCTCCCCCCGGGACGGTGTCCTACGAGCAGTACTTC. The encoded protein is CASSPPPGTVSYEQYF.

The chain joins TRBV28 to TRBJ1-5; TRBD1 matches at 7 bases. CDR1 MDHEN and CDR2 SYDVKM come from the germline V gene. The V segment lost 4 bases and the J segment 5 bases; nucleotides outside the gene matches: 8. The CDR3 consists of 15 residues. In DNA, the CDR3 is TGTGCCAGCAGTTCCCCGGTTCAGGGGGATCAGCCCCAGCATTTT. This encodes CASSSPVQGDQPQHF.

As to this clone: The same CDR3 is also encoded by other DNA sequences in this sample. The CDR3 DNA reads TGTGCCAGCAACTCAAGAGGACGGCACACCGGGGAGCTGTTTTTT. Its protein is CASNSRGRHTGELFF. The chain is built from TRBV28 and TRBJ2-2; no firm D call. V shed 7 bases and J shed 3 bases, with 15 bases lying between them. The V gene's germline CDR1 is MDHEN and CDR2 SYDVKM. The CDR3 is 15 residues long.

This clone has just a few counts. Without the conserved terminal phenylalanine or tryptophan, this CDR3 likely stems from a read error. Because the CDR3's place on the DNA is in doubt, the DNA is left out and the CDR3 is given as listed by TCRdb. This rearrangement joins TRBV6-1 to TRBJ2-2; the D call of TRBD2 is as the table states it, not checked on the DNA. The CDR3 has 11 residues if both end residues are counted. Germline CDR1 is MNHNS and CDR2 is SASEGT. The CDR3 here is CASSEEGGDGV.